This TCR beta chain emerged from a study of early T cells in non-severe SARS-CoV-2 infection. TCRdb re-derived calls from the 5' RACE reads in MiXCR, one entry per CDR3 protein. Altogether tens of thousands of distinct CDR3 sequences are present, over 10% being singletons, with the ten largest covering 2.6%. This clonotype has more than one count but fewer than ten. V was shortened by 6 bases and J by 0 bases, with 19 bases between the two germline ends. The CDR3 length is 17 residues. Germline V gene data show CDR1 as SEHNR and CDR2 as FQNEAQ (reference sequence). The clonotype comes from an adult who was a healthcare worker with PCR-confirmed SARS-CoV-2 infection or an uninfected control (not recorded which). What was sequenced was whole blood. The chain links TRBV7-9 to TRBJ2-3, with a tentative D call TRBD1 (6 bases). In DNA form, the CDR3 reads TGTGCCAGCAGGCCGAAGACAGGCAGAGCAAGCACAGATACGCAGTATTTT. Its translation: CASRPKTGRASTDTQYF.